This T cell receptor beta chain derives from a study of T cell changes during pregnancy in multiple sclerosis. The V gene lost 3 bases and the J gene lost 3 bases, with 9 bases spanning the gap. Germline V gives CDR1 LNHDA, CDR2 SQIVND (reference sequence). The CDR3 has 14 residues. Profiling relied on immunoSEQ multiplex PCR, and the TCRdb table lists in-frame clones only, not all of them. The sample has approximately 130,000 clones; 96% are singletons. The clonotype comes from a female donor with multiple sclerosis, enrolled in a pregnancy study. The chain links TRBV19 to TRBJ1-5; weak D call: TRBD1 (5 bases). The sample in question was peripheral blood, obtained after pregnancy. DNA of the CDR3: TGTGCCAGTAGTATTTGGGGGGTCAATCAGCCCCAGCATTTT. Its protein is CASSIWGVNQPQHF.